Below are 9 T cell receptor beta chains sequenced from a single sample in a study of blood T cell repertoires in COVID-19 (dated by TCRdb to 2020 to 2022). The library came from the immunoSEQ multiplex PCR assay. The table was pulled from immuneACCESS by TCRdb, which kept in-frame rearrangements only. Such tables lose some clones; where checked, under half of the loss comes from unresolved V genes, and the rest has no known cause. The sample yields about 68,000 clones; 87% were counted once. The top ten clonotypes cover more than 3% of the sample. The sequenced sample consisted of peripheral blood. Receptor source: a woman aged 45 to 65 with COVID-19, enrolled during active disease.

J is TRBJ2-2 and V is TRBV20-1; TRBD2 matches 9 bases. The CDR3 is 15 amino acids. The germline V gene has CDR1 DFQATT and CDR2 SNEGSKA (reference sequence). V was pared by 3 bases and J by 5 bases, with 7 bases of the junction left unmatched. In DNA, the CDR3 is TGCAGTGCTAGTAAATTAGCGGGAGCTACCGGGGAGCTGTTTTTT. It translates to CSASKLAGATGELFF.

The genes are TRBV11-2 and TRBJ2-5; 12 bases are a match to TRBD2. The trim removed 5 bases at V and 7 bases at J, leaving 5 bases unmatched. This CDR3 comprises 14 residues. The germline V gene has CDR1 SGHAT and CDR2 FQNNGV. This CDR3 is CASSAGLAGTTQYF. The CDR3 DNA is TGTGCCAGCAGCGCAGGACTAGCGGGAACGACCCAGTACTTC.

The chain carries TRBV9 and TRBJ2-1, with 8 bases lining up with TRBD2. Germline values: CDR1 SGDLS, CDR2 YYNGEE. V lost 2 bases and J lost 7; bases outside the gene matches: 5. The CDR3 sequence is 14 residues long. The CDR3 coding sequence is TGTGCCAGCAGCGTTACTAGCGGCGTTAATGAGCAGTTCTTC. Amino acid sequence: CASSVTSGVNEQFF.

The chain is built from TRBV19 and TRBJ2-7; 9 positions match TRBD1. CDR3 length equals 16 residues. The trim removed 4 bases at V and 0 bases at J, leaving 7 bases unmatched. Germline CDR1 reads LNHDA; CDR2 reads SQIVND (reference sequence). CDR3: CASSRYRDRDSYEQYF. In DNA, the CDR3 is TGTGCCAGTAGTAGATACCGGGACAGGGACTCCTACGAGCAGTACTTC.

J is TRBJ2-3 and V is TRBV19; 9 bases align to TRBD2. CDR3 size: 15 residues. The V gene end was trimmed by 7 bases and the J gene end by 0 bases; junction bases not matched to a gene: 5. Germline CDR1 and CDR2: LNHDA and SQIVND (reference sequence). CDR3 amino acids: CASKASGTSTDTQYF. CDR3 sequence (DNA): TGTGCCAGTAAGGCTAGCGGGACCAGCACAGATACGCAGTATTTT.

This chain links TRBV29-1 with TRBJ2-7, with D possibly matching TRBD2 (6 bases). The CDR3 has 14 residues. CDR1 and CDR2 (germline): SQVTM, ANQGSEA. V lost 5 bases and J 2 bases, leaving 16 bases between the germline ends. The DNA of the CDR3 is TGCAGCGTTAGGGGCGGGACCTTCACCTACGAGCAGTACTTC. Protein product: CSVRGGTFTYEQYF.

The sample holds a few counts of this clone. The chain carries TRBV10-3 and TRBJ1-2; D unresolved. CDR1 and CDR2 (germline): ENHRY, SYGVKD. The CDR3 spans 13 residues. Trimming shortened V by 9 bases and J by 2 bases, and 13 bases separated the two germline ends. CDR3 residues: CAIMAALNYGYTF. CDR3 in DNA: TGTGCCATTATGGCGGCATTGAACTATGGCTACACCTTC.

The CDR3 DNA sequence: TGTGCCAGCACTGAAAGACTAGCGGTAACCGGGGAGCTGTTTTTT. It yields the protein CASTERLAVTGELFF. The chain carries TRBV11-3 and TRBJ2-2; 9 nucleotides match TRBD2. The CDR3 covers 15 residues. Germline CDR1 is SGHNT and CDR2 is YENEEA. The V gene end was trimmed by 7 bases and the J gene end by 5 bases; junction bases not matched to a gene: 8. Full variable domain (remainder filled in from reference TRBV11-3 and TRBJ2-2): EAGVVQSPRYKIIEKKQPVAFWCNPISGHNTLYWYLQNLGQGPELLIRYENEEAVDDSQLPKDRFSAERLKGVDSTLKIQPAELGDSAVYLCASTERLAVTGELFFGEGSRLTVL.

V gene TRBV20-1 combines with J gene TRBJ2-7; unclear D gene. The germline V and J ends were trimmed by 2 bases and 6 bases, with 8 bases remaining between them. The CDR3 length is 11 residues. CDR1 and CDR2 (germline): DFQATT, SNEGSKA (reference sequence). The CDR3 sequence: CSARQKAEQYF. CDR3 nucleotide sequence: TGCAGTGCTAGACAAAAAGCCGAGCAGTACTTC.